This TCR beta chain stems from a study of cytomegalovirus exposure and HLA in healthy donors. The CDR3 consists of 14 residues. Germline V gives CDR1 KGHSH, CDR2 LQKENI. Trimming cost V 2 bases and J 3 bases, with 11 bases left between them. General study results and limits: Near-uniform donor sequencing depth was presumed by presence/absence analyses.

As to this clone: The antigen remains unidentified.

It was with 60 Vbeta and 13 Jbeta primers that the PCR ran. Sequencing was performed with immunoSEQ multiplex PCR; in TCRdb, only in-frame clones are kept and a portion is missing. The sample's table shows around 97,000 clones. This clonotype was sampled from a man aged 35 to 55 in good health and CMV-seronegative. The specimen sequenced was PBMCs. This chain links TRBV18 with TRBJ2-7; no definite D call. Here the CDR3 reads CASSPGPDLYEQYF. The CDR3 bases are TGTGCCAGCTCACCAGGGCCTGATCTCTACGAGCAGTACTTC.